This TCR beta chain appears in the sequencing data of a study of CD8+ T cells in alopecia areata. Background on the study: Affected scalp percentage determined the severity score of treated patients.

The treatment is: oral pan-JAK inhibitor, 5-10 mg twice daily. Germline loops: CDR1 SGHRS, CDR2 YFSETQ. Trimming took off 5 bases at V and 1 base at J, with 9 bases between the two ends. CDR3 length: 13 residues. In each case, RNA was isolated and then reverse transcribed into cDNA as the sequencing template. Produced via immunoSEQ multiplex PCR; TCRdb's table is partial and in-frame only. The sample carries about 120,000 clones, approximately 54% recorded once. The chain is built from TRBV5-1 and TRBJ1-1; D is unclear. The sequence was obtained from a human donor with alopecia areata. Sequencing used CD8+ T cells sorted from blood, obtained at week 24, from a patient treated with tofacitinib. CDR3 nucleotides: TGCGCCAGCAGTTACGACGGGAACACTGAAGCTTTCTTT. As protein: CASSYDGNTEAFF.